The 29 T cell receptor beta chains in this list originate from one sample, sequenced in a study of T cell repertoires in cytomegalovirus infection. TCRdb passed the reads through MiXCR, listing each CDR3 protein once. This sample has 450,000 to 550,000 distinct CDR3 sequences, with 16% found just once. Sequenced input: CD8+ T cells from PBMCs. These receptors all come from a human donor in good health (CMV status not recorded). Some clones in this sample may be carry-over from other donors' samples.

V usage is TRBV2 and J usage is TRBJ2-7; 8 positions match TRBD1. The V segment lost 5 bases and the J segment 3 bases; nucleotides outside the gene matches: 15. The CDR3 contains 17 residues. The germline V gene has CDR1 SNHLY and CDR2 FYNNEI. This chain's CDR3 is CASSSGRTGPRFYEQYF. DNA for the CDR3: TGTGCCAGCAGTTCAGGGCGGACAGGGCCCCGTTTCTACGAGCAGTACTTC.

This chain connects TRBV15 to TRBJ2-3; D remains unclear. Germline V gene data show CDR1 as LNHNV and CDR2 as YYDKDF (reference sequence). CDR3 length equals 13 residues. V lost 5 bases and J 3 bases, leaving 9 bases between the germline ends. The CDR3: CATSSGWTDTQYF. The CDR3 DNA reads TGTGCCACCAGCTCAGGTTGGACAGATACGCAGTATTTT.

This clonotype has just a few counts. The chain carries TRBV28 and TRBJ1-5; maybe TRBD1 (5 bases). CDR1 and CDR2 (germline): MDHEN, SYDVKM. This CDR3 has 13 residues. Trimming left V 5 bases short and J 12 bases short, with 17 bases between. This CDR3 is CASSPIGDYVQHF. In nucleotides, the CDR3 is TGTGCCAGCAGTCCCATCGGGGACTACGTCCAGCATTTT. Together with reference TRBV28 and TRBJ1-5, the CDR3 gives the full variable domain: DVKVTQSSRYLVKRTGEKVFLECVQDMDHENMFWYRQDPGLGLRLIYFSYDVKMKEKGDIPEGYSVSREKKERFSLILESASTNQTSMYLCASSPIGDYVQHFGDGTRLSIL.

This clonotype has just a few counts. The chain combines TRBV19 with TRBJ2-1; possible D gene TRBD2, 7 bases. The length of the CDR3 is 16 residues. Trimming left V 2 bases short and J 10 bases short, with 21 bases between. Germline V gives CDR1 LNHDA, CDR2 SQIVND (reference sequence). CDR3 protein: CASSIRAGRGLTEQFF. The CDR3 DNA sequence: TGTGCCAGTAGTATAAGAGCGGGGCGGGGGCTCACGGAGCAGTTCTTC.

This clonotype was counted at least ten times. A junction boundary mismatches the germline segment, possibly from a read error. The V gene is TRBV10-2, the J gene TRBJ2-4, with D possibly TRBD2 on 6 matching bases. The CDR3 extends over 17 amino acids. CDR1 is WSHSY and CDR2 is SAAADI in the germline V gene. This CDR3 is CARSGTAHPLAKNIQYF. Written as DNA, the CDR3 is TGCGCCAGGAGTGGGACTGCCCACCCTCTAGCCAAAAACATTCAGTACTTC.

J is TRBJ1-2 and V is TRBV28; no firm D call. The V end lost 5 bases, the J end lost 6 bases, and 22 bases lay between the germline ends. The CDR3 totals 16 residues. Germline V gives CDR1 MDHEN, CDR2 SYDVKM. The CDR3 is CASSPLSEGLNDGYTF. The CDR3 nucleotides are TGTGCCAGCAGTCCCCTGTCGGAAGGGCTCAACGATGGCTACACCTTC.

This clonotype was found many times. The gene calls are TRBV7-2 and TRBJ2-5, with 11 bases lining up with TRBD2. This CDR3 region has 15 residues. Per the germline V gene, CDR1 is SGHTA and CDR2 is FQGNSA. V trimming: 2 bases; J trimming: 5 bases; junction bases outside the gene matches: 4. The CDR3 sequence: CASSLWPSGGETQYF. CDR3 coding DNA: TGTGCCAGCAGCTTATGGCCTAGCGGGGGGGAGACCCAGTACTTC.

V gene TRBV25-1 combines with J gene TRBJ2-7; 9 bases fit TRBD1. This CDR3 is 16 amino acids long. CDR1 and CDR2 from the germline V gene are MGHDK and SYGVNS. V lost 7 bases to trimming and J lost 2 bases; unmatched junction nucleotides: 12. Written as DNA, the CDR3 is TGTGCCAGCACCCCCCAGGCGGGACAGGGAGCCTACGAGCAGTACTTC. Translated, it gives CASTPQAGQGAYEQYF.

In its sample, this clonotype was seen a few times. V is TRBV12-3 or TRBV12-4 and J is TRBJ1-2, with D tentatively TRBD1 (5 bases). Trimming left V 6 bases short and J 6 bases short, with 14 bases between. The CDR3 spans 13 residues. CDR3 loop: CASSGDAPDGYTF. The CDR3 DNA reads TGTGCCAGCAGCGGGGACGCGCCTGATGGCTACACCTTC.

This clonotype was seen many times. The CDR3 DNA reads TGTGCCAGCAGCTTCCTGACAGGGGAAGAGACCCAGTACTTC. Its translation is CASSFLTGEETQYF. V gene TRBV11-2 combines with J gene TRBJ2-5; 8 bases are a match to TRBD1. Germline V gene lookup returns CDR1 SGHAT and CDR2 FQNNGV. This CDR3 is built from 14 residues. With V trimmed by 3 bases and J by 3 bases, 3 bases remained unmatched.

This clonotype has more than one count but fewer than ten. This clone may be a read error of a much larger clone one base away. This CDR3 is missing its conserved last phenylalanine or tryptophan, likely due to a read error. The chain carries TRBV7-9 and TRBJ2-1; a weak D match, TRBD2 (5 bases). Per germline, CDR1 SEHNR and CDR2 FQNEAQ (reference sequence). The CDR3 sequence is 13 residues long. Trimming took off 5 bases at V and 3 bases at J, with 8 bases between the two ends. The chain's CDR3 is CASSGRDYNEQFL. DNA for the CDR3: TGTGCCAGCAGCGGTCGGGACTACAATGAGCAGTTCTTA.

The DNA of the CDR3 is TGTGCCAGCAGTTTAGCAGTAAATTCACCCCTCCACTTT. Encoded protein: CASSLAVNSPLHF. This chain links TRBV27 with TRBJ1-6; D unresolved. The germline V and J ends were trimmed by 2 bases and 7 bases, with 6 bases remaining between them. This CDR3 contains 13 residues. In germline, CDR1 is MNHEY, CDR2 SMNVEV (reference sequence).

The J gene is TRBJ2-2, the V gene TRBV5-6; no definite D call. This CDR3 contains 15 residues. Trimming took 4 bases from V and 2 from J, leaving 12 bases between them. CDR1 is SGHDT and CDR2 is YYEEEE in the germline V gene. The CDR3 sequence is CASSAIMGNTGELFF. DNA of the CDR3: TGTGCCAGCAGCGCCATTATGGGTAACACCGGGGAGCTGTTTTTT.

This clonotype was seen repeatedly, ten times or more. The chain is built from TRBV7-3 and TRBJ1-2, with D possibly TRBD1 on 5 matching bases. The length of the CDR3 is 14 residues. From germline, CDR1 is SGHTA and CDR2 FQGTGA. V was shortened by 4 bases and J by 6 bases, with 15 bases between the two germline ends. The CDR3 DNA follows: TGTGCCAGCAGCTCGCGACAGTCCCGGGATGGCTACACCTTC. As protein: CASSSRQSRDGYTF.

This clonotype was recorded a few times. V and J are TRBV5-1 and TRBJ2-3; 7 bases agree with TRBD1. V shed 2 bases and J 3 bases; nucleotides not matched to a gene: 6. Germline-derived CDR1 and CDR2 are SGHRS and YFSETQ. This CDR3 comprises 15 residues. CDR3 DNA sequence: TGCGCCAGCAGCTTCGAGGGGGCAAGGACAGATACGCAGTATTTT. Its protein is CASSFEGARTDTQYF.

This clonotype was recorded at least ten times. The genes are TRBV12-3 or TRBV12-4 and TRBJ1-5; the D is unclear. V lost 8 bases to trimming and J lost 7 bases, with 9 bases between them. The length of the CDR3 is 11 residues. DNA for the CDR3: TGTGCCAGCGGCCCCGGGCAGCCCCAGCATTTT. Amino acids: CASGPGQPQHF.

This clonotype was detected ten times or more. The chain links TRBV7-9 to TRBJ2-7; D is unclear. There are 12 residues in the CDR3. Trimming took off 2 bases at V and 6 bases at J, with 8 bases between the two ends. Germline V lookup: CDR1 SEHNR, CDR2 FQNEAQ (reference sequence). The CDR3 DNA is TGTGCCAGCAGCTTAACGACCGGCGAGCAGTACTTC. Translated: CASSLTTGEQYF.

V gene TRBV14 combines with J gene TRBJ1-1; no clear D. Germline loops: CDR1 SGHDN, CDR2 FVKESK. The V and J ends lost 1 base and 2 bases respectively, with 11 bases between them. The CDR3 has 15 residues. The DNA for the CDR3 is TGTGCCAGCAGCCAAGGGGCCTTAGGTAACACTGAAGCTTTCTTT. Its protein product is CASSQGALGNTEAFF.

Ten or more counts support this clonotype. The chain couples TRBV11-2 to TRBJ2-5; D call uncertain. Per germline, CDR1 SGHAT and CDR2 FQNNGV. This CDR3 is 15 amino acids long. V was trimmed by 1 base and J by 1 base, leaving 10 bases between them. The CDR3 reads CASSLVPQLQETQYF. CDR3 sequence (DNA): TGTGCCAGCAGCTTAGTTCCACAGCTCCAAGAGACCCAGTACTTC.

The sample holds many counts of this clonotype. The gene calls are TRBV12-3 or TRBV12-4 and TRBJ1-4; no clear D gene. The CDR3 runs to 14 residues. Trimming shortened V by 5 bases and J by 8 bases, and 15 bases separated the two germline ends. In nucleotides, the CDR3 is TGTGCCAGCAGTCTTGGTCGAAAACCCGAAAAACTGTTTTTT. It translates to CASSLGRKPEKLFF.

This clonotype was observed many times. For the CDR3, the DNA is TGTGCCAGTAATCAACAAAACACTGAAGCTTTCTTT. Translated, it gives CASNQQNTEAFF. V and J are TRBV19 and TRBJ1-1; D not resolved. The CDR3 runs 12 residues. Germline CDR1 LNHDA, CDR2 SQIVND (reference sequence). Trimming left V 7 bases short and J 2 bases short, with 8 bases between.

This clonotype was detected a few times. The chain links TRBV2 to TRBJ1-6; unclear D gene. V was pared by 6 bases and J by 12 bases, with 9 bases between. The CDR3 sequence is 11 residues long. Germline V gene sequence: CDR1 SNHLY, CDR2 FYNNEI. CDR3 protein: CASRTSIPLHF. Here the CDR3 DNA reads TGTGCCAGCAGGACCTCGATACCCCTCCACTTT.

J is TRBJ1-1 and V is TRBV7-4; tentative D call: TRBD1 (6 bases). Deletions cut 5 bases from V and 8 bases from J, with 15 bases between. Germline V gives CDR1 SGHVT, CDR2 SQSDAQ. The CDR3 spans 13 residues. The CDR3 coding sequence is TGTGCCAGCAGCCCCAAGACAGGACCCGAAGCTTTCTTT. This codes for CASSPKTGPEAFF.

Ten or more counts support this clonotype. This chain joins TRBV2 and TRBJ2-4, with D tentatively TRBD1 (6 bases). The germline V and J ends were trimmed by 7 bases and 2 bases, with 12 bases remaining between them. Looked up from germline, CDR1 is SNHLY and CDR2 is FYNNEI. The CDR3 loop spans 14 amino acids. This CDR3 reads CASMPGDSKNIQYF. In nucleotides, the CDR3 is TGTGCCAGCATGCCAGGGGATTCCAAAAACATTCAGTACTTC.

The table lists this clonotype with many counts. The rearrangement joins TRBV7-2 to TRBJ2-7; 8 bases line up with TRBD2. Trimming cost V 1 base and J 2 bases; bases outside gene matches: 4. Germline loops: CDR1 SGHTA, CDR2 FQGNSA. The CDR3 sequence is 15 residues long. The CDR3 protein is CASSLVDGRAYEQYF. CDR3 in DNA: TGTGCCAGCAGCTTAGTGGACGGGAGGGCCTACGAGCAGTACTTC.

This CDR3 reads CSARDPLDLNEKLFF. In DNA form, the CDR3 reads TGCAGTGCTAGAGATCCCCTCGACCTTAATGAAAAACTGTTTTTT. V is TRBV20-1 and J is TRBJ1-4, with D unclear. This CDR3 has 15 amino acids. V was pared by 0 bases and J by 4 bases, with 12 bases between. Germline V gene data show CDR1 as DFQATT and CDR2 as SNEGSKA (reference sequence).

This clonotype was counted many times. This chain links TRBV27 with TRBJ1-5, with 10 bases fitting TRBD1. J gave up 0 bases and V 10 bases, and 3 bases lay outside the gene matches. The CDR3 length is 14 residues. Germline assignment: CDR1 MNHEY and CDR2 SMNVEV (reference sequence). The CDR3 DNA reads as TGTGCCACCGGGACAGGGGTTAGCAATCAGCCCCAGCATTTT. It is translated as CATGTGVSNQPQHF.

This clonotype has a count of ten or more. The CDR3 bases are TGTGCCAGCAGCTTAAGTCCGGGACTCCCAGAAAAAGCCGGACGCAATGAGCAGTTCTTC. It encodes CASSLSPGLPEKAGRNEQFF. This chain connects TRBV7-3 to TRBJ2-1; D possibly corresponds to TRBD2 (6 bases). The CDR3 contains 20 residues. CDR1 is SGHTA, CDR2 FQGTGA, per germline. The V end was cut by 1 base, the J end by 6 bases, with 28 bases between.

This clonotype came up once. This clone may be a read error of a much larger clone one base away. The chain is built from TRBV7-6 and TRBJ2-1; 8 bases map to TRBD1. The CDR3 has 16 amino acids. The germline CDR1 and CDR2 sequences are SGHVS and FNYEAQ. In nucleotides, the CDR3 is TGTGCCAACAGCTTAGGGACAGGTAATTCCTACAATGAGCAGTTCTTC. As protein: CANSLGTGNSYNEQFF.